A single sample is the source of the 25 T cell receptor beta chains below, sequenced in a study of regulatory T cells in long-lasting Graves disease. For TCR beta, libraries came from iRepertoire HTBI primers and Arm-PCR of CDR3 regions. TCRdb called the multiplex PCR reads again in MiXCR, with one record for every CDR3 protein. The sample comprises 500,000 or so distinct CDR3 sequences, around 15% of which are singletons, and approximately 17% rests with the top ten. Regarding time point: newly diagnosed GD, antithyroid drugs for less than 3 months. Construction of the TCR library relied on RNA isolated from PBMCs. These sequences were also reported in another study, on T cells in Graves' hyperthyroidism and ophthalmopathy.

The source was peripheral blood mononuclear cells (PBMCs), collected at new diagnosis, from a patient treated with antithyroid drugs. The receptors stem from a woman aged 50 to 60 with Graves disease.

Many counts were recorded for this clonotype. The V gene is TRBV20-1, the J gene TRBJ2-1, with a possible D match to TRBD2 (6 bases). V was clipped by 6 bases and J by 0 bases, with 12 bases between them. CDR1 and CDR2 (germline): DFQATT, SNEGSKA (reference sequence). This CDR3 spans 14 amino acids. The CDR3 DNA reads TGCAGTGCCCTGGGGAGGAGCTCCTACAATGAGCAGTTCTTC. It translates to CSALGRSSYNEQFF.

The sample holds a few counts of this clonotype. The chain carries TRBV4-1 and TRBJ1-6, with D unclear. V was clipped by 1 base and J by 9 bases, with 10 bases between them. The CDR3 loop spans 14 amino acids. Looked up from germline, CDR1 is MGHRA and CDR2 is YSYEKL. Here the CDR3 reads CASSQGHEVSPLHF. CDR3 sequence (DNA): TGCGCCAGCAGCCAAGGACACGAGGTTTCACCCCTCCACTTT.

This clonotype appeared many times. The chain carries TRBV13 and TRBJ2-2, with 9 bases matching TRBD2. The CDR3 has 16 amino acids. The J segment lost 3 bases and the V segment lost 3 bases, leaving 5 bases of the junction unmatched. Per the germline V gene, CDR1 is PRHDT and CDR2 is FYEKMQ (reference sequence). The CDR3 region is CASSLLAGADTGELFF. The CDR3 coding sequence is TGTGCCAGCAGCTTGTTAGCGGGAGCGGACACCGGGGAGCTGTTTTTT.

For this clonotype: This could be a read error, since a much larger clone is one nucleotide away. The chain links TRBV6-1 to TRBJ1-2, with D possibly TRBD1 on 6 matching bases. V dropped 3 bases and J dropped 0 bases, with 20 bases sitting between them. The CDR3 length is 18 residues. Germline V gives CDR1 MNHNS, CDR2 SASEGT. CDR3 coding DNA: TGTGCCAGCAGTGAGGTCTTGAGGCGGGACAACGCTAACTATGGCTACACCTTC. This gives the protein CASSEVLRRDNANYGYTF.

In its sample, this clonotype was seen a few times. The rearrangement links TRBV3-1 to TRBJ2-4; 7 bases are a match to TRBD1. V lost 3 bases to trimming and J lost 1 base; unmatched junction nucleotides: 9. In germline, CDR1 is LGHDT, CDR2 YNNKEL (reference sequence). CDR3 length: 17 residues. CDR3 sequence: CASSHPTGALAKNIQYF. For the CDR3, the DNA is TGTGCCAGCAGCCATCCAACAGGGGCCTTGGCCAAAAACATTCAGTACTTC.

Ten or more counts support this clonotype. CDR3 in amino acids: CASSQDAGNTGELFF. CDR3 nucleotides: TGTGCCAGCAGCCAAGATGCAGGGAACACCGGGGAGCTGTTTTTT. The chain carries TRBV3-1 and TRBJ2-2, with D unclear. The CDR3 is 15 amino acids. Germline values: CDR1 LGHDT, CDR2 YNNKEL (reference sequence). The ends were cut back, 0 bases at V and 1 base at J, with 6 bases in the middle.

The chain recombines TRBV5-1 with TRBJ1-2; 7 positions match TRBD1. Germline CDR1 reads SGHRS; CDR2 reads YFSETQ. This CDR3 region has 14 residues. The ends lost 2 bases at V and 4 bases at J; junction bases unmatched: 5. CDR3 region: CASSFPGQTYGYTF. The CDR3 nucleotides read TGCGCCAGCAGCTTTCCGGGACAGACCTATGGCTACACCTTC.

The chain links TRBV5-8 to TRBJ2-2, with TRBD2 matching 14 bases. Germline V gene lookup returns CDR1 SGHTS and CDR2 YDEGEE. The CDR3 consists of 16 residues. After removal of 5 bases from V and 6 bases from J, the junction contained 6 bases not matched to a gene. CDR3 DNA sequence: TGTGCCAGCAGACCAGCGGGACTAGCGGGAGCCGGGGAGCTGTTTTTT. Translation: CASRPAGLAGAGELFF.

The CDR3 loop reads CASTPRGGNTEAFF. CDR3 nucleotides: TGTGCCAGTACTCCCCGAGGGGGGAACACTGAAGCTTTCTTT. V and J are TRBV19 and TRBJ1-1; tentatively, D is TRBD1 (6 bases). This CDR3 has 14 residues. Trimming removed 7 bases at V and 1 base at J, with 13 bases between. Germline CDR1 LNHDA, CDR2 SQIVND (reference sequence).

This clonotype was counted many times. The chain joins TRBV12-3 or TRBV12-4 to TRBJ1-6, with 11 bases lining up with TRBD1. The CDR3 loop spans 16 amino acids. V was pared by 3 bases and J by 7 bases, with 5 bases of the junction left unmatched. CDR3 amino acids: CASSLGQGGTNSPLHF. The DNA for the CDR3 is TGTGCCAGCAGTTTGGGACAGGGGGGGACGAATTCACCCCTCCACTTT.

This clonotype was counted many times. The chain links TRBV28 to TRBJ1-1; D may be TRBD1 (5 bases). The CDR3 loop spans 15 amino acids. Trimming took off 10 bases at V and 6 bases at J, with 24 bases between the two ends. The germline CDR1 and CDR2 sequences are MDHEN and SYDVKM. The DNA for the CDR3 is TGTGCCACCGGCAGGGTCTACGATGGTATGTCTGAAGCTTTCTTT. This encodes CATGRVYDGMSEAFF.

V is TRBV19 and J is TRBJ2-2, with 10 bases identical to TRBD1. Germline CDR1 is LNHDA and CDR2 is SQIVND (reference sequence). V was pared by 6 bases and J by 8 bases, with 12 bases of the junction left unmatched. This CDR3 is built from 16 residues. The CDR3 here is CASSKGQGDLLGELFF. CDR3 coding DNA: TGTGCCAGTAGCAAAGGACAGGGGGACTTGTTGGGGGAGCTGTTTTTT.

This clonotype was observed many times. V usage is TRBV7-9 and J usage is TRBJ2-5, with D tentatively TRBD2 (5 bases). Trimming took off 3 bases at V and 1 base at J, with 15 bases between the two ends. The V gene's germline CDR1 is SEHNR and CDR2 FQNEAQ (reference sequence). This CDR3 comprises 16 residues. The CDR3 nucleotides are TGTGCCAGCAGCTTGGGCGAGGGCGGATCCCAAGAGACCCAGTACTTC. Translation: CASSLGEGGSQETQYF.

The genes are TRBV28 and TRBJ2-2; maybe TRBD1 (5 bases). V shed 3 bases and J shed 3 bases, with 11 bases lying between them. The CDR3 has 15 residues. Per the germline V gene, CDR1 is MDHEN and CDR2 is SYDVKM. CDR3 loop: CASSFSTGDTGELFF. The CDR3 DNA reads as TGTGCCAGCAGTTTTTCAACAGGAGACACCGGGGAGCTGTTTTTT.

This clonotype was found a few times. This chain links TRBV4-1 with TRBJ2-7, with unresolved D. The CDR3 is 16 residues long. The germline V gene has CDR1 MGHRA and CDR2 YSYEKL. Deletions cut 0 bases from V and 3 bases from J, with 15 bases between. Here the CDR3 reads CASSQDERLPIYEQYF. The CDR3 nucleotides read TGCGCCAGCAGCCAAGATGAACGGTTGCCGATCTACGAGCAGTACTTC.

Many counts were recorded for this clonotype. V is TRBV6-1 and J is TRBJ2-7; no definite D call. There are 12 residues in the CDR3. Germline values: CDR1 MNHNS, CDR2 SASEGT. Trimming removed 8 bases at V and 3 bases at J, with 11 bases between. The CDR3 DNA reads as TGTGCCAGCCCAGTGGTTGTCTACGAGCAGTACTTC. Translating it yields CASPVVVYEQYF.

This clonotype was found a few times. CDR3 loop: CASSFPRDRALGYTF. The CDR3 DNA reads as TGTGCCAGCAGTTTCCCCCGGGACAGGGCACTTGGCTACACCTTC. The chain is built from TRBV6-9 and TRBJ1-2, with 9 bases fitting TRBD1. Trimming took 4 bases from V and 7 from J; bases not matched to a gene: 10. The CDR3 runs to 15 residues. Germline V gene lookup returns CDR1 MNHGY and CDR2 SVAAGI.

The V gene is TRBV5-1, the J gene TRBJ2-5, with D possibly TRBD2 on 7 matching bases. The germline V gene has CDR1 SGHRS and CDR2 YFSETQ. V was shortened by 0 bases and J by 2 bases, with 14 bases between the two germline ends. The CDR3 length is 16 residues. CDR3 nucleotides: TGCGCCAGCAGCTTGGAAGGACTAGGGGGACAAGAGACCCAGTACTTC. This codes for CASSLEGLGGQETQYF.

This clonotype was picked up many times. The chain employs TRBV28 and TRBJ2-1; 8 positions agree with TRBD2. The V and J ends lost 1 base and 4 bases, in that order; junction bases with no gene match: 6. This CDR3 has 16 residues. In germline, CDR1 is MDHEN, CDR2 SYDVKM. In DNA form, the CDR3 reads TGTGCCAGCAGTTTATCGAGCGGGAGAACGTACAATGAGCAGTTCTTC. It yields the protein CASSLSSGRTYNEQFF.

Comment on this clonotype: A much larger clone differs from this one at a single base, so this may be a read error. The V call is TRBV7-9, the J call TRBJ2-3, with 11 bases matching TRBD2. Germline loops: CDR1 SEHNR, CDR2 FQNEAQ (reference sequence). The CDR3 length is 18 residues. V shed 8 bases and J 5 bases; nucleotides not matched to a gene: 18. As DNA, the CDR3 is TGTGCCAGCGGCTACGGGACTAGCGGCCGTCGACGGGGAGATACGCAGTATTTT. Translating gives CASGYGTSGRRRGDTQYF.

This clonotype was seen ten or more times. This sequence joins TRBV6-5 and TRBJ2-7; D not certain. The CDR3 has 15 residues. V was trimmed by 4 bases and J by 4 bases, leaving 17 bases between them. Germline V gene data show CDR1 as MNHEY and CDR2 as SVGAGI. CDR3 in amino acids: CASSSRRMGQYEQYF. The CDR3 DNA sequence: TGTGCCAGCAGTTCACGACGGATGGGTCAATACGAGCAGTACTTC.

This clonotype was found many times. The chain joins TRBV27 to TRBJ1-1, with no clear D. This CDR3 has 14 residues. The germline CDR1 and CDR2 sequences are MNHEY and SMNVEV (reference sequence). V dropped 3 bases and J dropped 1 base, with 9 bases sitting between them. CDR3 nucleotide sequence: TGTGCCAGCAGTTTCGAACAGAGGAACACTGAAGCTTTCTTT. Amino acid sequence: CASSFEQRNTEAFF.

This clonotype was seen many times. J is TRBJ1-2 and V is TRBV28, with 10 bases aligning to TRBD1. Germline V gene data show CDR1 as MDHEN and CDR2 as SYDVKM. With V trimmed by 2 bases and J by 6 bases, 3 bases remained unmatched. CDR3 length: 14 residues. Here the CDR3 DNA reads TGTGCCAGCAGTTTAAGGGACAGGGGTAATGGCTACACCTTC. Translation gives CASSLRDRGNGYTF.

In regard to this clonotype: A much larger clonotype is one base distant, so this may be a read error. The rearrangement links TRBV20-1 to TRBJ2-2; D might be TRBD2 (5 bases). The CDR3 is 15 residues long. Germline V gene sequence: CDR1 DFQATT, CDR2 SNEGSKA (reference sequence). CDR3: CIANRGGSNTGELFF. The CDR3 region has the DNA TGCATTGCTAACCGCGGAGGATCGAACACCGGGGAGCTGTTTTTT.

This clonotype was detected ten times or more. The chain carries TRBV7-2 and TRBJ2-1; TRBD2 matches at 10 bases. The germline CDR1 and CDR2 sequences are SGHTA and FQGNSA. The CDR3 length is 15 residues. After removal of 5 bases from V and 3 bases from J, the junction contained 4 bases not matched to a gene. As DNA, the CDR3 is TGTGCCAGCAGCCAATGGACTAGCGGCTACAATGAGCAGTTCTTC. Translated, it gives CASSQWTSGYNEQFF.